This T cell receptor (beta chain) was sequenced for a study of neurological immune-mediated disorders. The CDR3 runs to 12 residues. V was pared by 3 bases and J by 5 bases, with 6 bases between. CDR1 is SGHDN and CDR2 is FVKESK in the germline V gene. Study-wide results and limits: CDR3 amino acid sequences of expanded clones were not shared across subjects, a result suggesting private repertoires in all groups.

For this clonotype: Its antigen is currently unknown.

The making of cDNA relied on 5'RACE with 10-nucleotide random UMIs. Each CDR3 protein is one row after TCRdb ran MiXCR on the 5' RACE reads. The profile shows under 30,000 distinct CDR3 sequences, about an eighth of them singletons. This chain connects TRBV14 to TRBJ2-3; D remains unclear. The sample was PBMCs. This receptor was identified in a woman aged 40 to 49 with HTLV-1-associated myelopathy (HAM/TSP). The CDR3, as DNA: TGTGCCAGCAGCCATGTGGGAGATACGCAGTATTTT. It specifies CASSHVGDTQYF.